The rows below give T cell receptor beta chains drawn from one sample of a study of cytomegalovirus exposure and HLA in healthy donors. Sequencing was performed with immunoSEQ multiplex PCR; in TCRdb, only in-frame clones are kept and a portion is missing. The sample has 90,000 to 110,000 clones, less than 80% seen once; the top ten hold approximately 7.7%. The source material was PBMCs. The receptors originated from a woman in her forties or fifties in good health and CMV-seropositive. Both conserved end residues are trimmed from each CDR3.

len: 12; j_gene: TRBJ1-4; v_gene: TRBV19; CDR3aa: ASRGGQDNEKLF
len: 13; j_gene: TRBJ2-7; v_gene: TRBV9; CDR3aa: ASSETSGTSYEQY
len: 16; j_gene: TRBJ2-7; v_gene: TRBV5-1; CDR3aa: ASSLGGLPGTGSSEQY
len: 13; j_gene: TRBJ2-2; v_gene: TRBV15; CDR3aa: ATSLSGGADGELF
len: 11; j_gene: TRBJ1-2; v_gene: TRBV7-9; CDR3aa: ASSPTPGGGYT
len: 12; j_gene: TRBJ2-5; v_gene: TRBV13; CDR3aa: ASSLSGGRETQY
len: 12; j_gene: TRBJ2-3; v_gene: TRBV18; CDR3aa: ASSPRAGGDTQY
len: 12; j_gene: TRBJ1-2; v_gene: TRBV7-2; CDR3aa: ASSLGRDNYGYT
len: 12; j_gene: TRBJ2-3; v_gene: TRBV5-6; CDR3aa: ASSLQGMRDTQY
len: 12; j_gene: TRBJ2-3; v_gene: TRBV18; CDR3aa: ASSKTASTDTQY